The T cell receptor beta chain under discussion was sequenced for a study of T cell responses to AZD1222 COVID-19 vaccine. Broader study findings: Spike as a whole was targeted by vaccine-associated CD4 TCRs, dominant at 160-218 and 743-854.

This CDR3 spans 16 amino acids. The V gene's germline CDR1 is SGHTS and CDR2 YDEGEE. V lost 4 bases, J lost 6 bases, and 8 bases stayed unmatched. In the case of this clone: Its antigen is as yet unknown.

Assay: immunoSEQ multiplex PCR; the TCRdb copy retains only in-frame clones and omits some. Of about 150,000 clones in the sample, about four fifths are singletons; the top ten hold approximately 4%. The receptor was isolated from an adult in good health. The specimen comprised peripheral blood, sampled on day 0 of AZD1222 vaccination. The rearrangement joins TRBV5-8 to TRBJ2-1, with TRBD1 matching 12 bases. CDR3 nucleotide sequence: TGTGCCAGCAGCACCCAGGGACAGGGGGCGTTCAATGAGCAGTTCTTC. This encodes CASSTQGQGAFNEQFF. Drawing the rest from reference TRBV5-8 and TRBJ2-1, the complete variable domain is EAGVTQSPTHLIKTRGQQATLRCSPISGHTSVYWYQQALGLGLQFLLWYDEGEERNRGNFPPRFSGRQFPNYSSELNVNALELEDSALYLCASSTQGQGAFNEQFFGPGTRLTVL.